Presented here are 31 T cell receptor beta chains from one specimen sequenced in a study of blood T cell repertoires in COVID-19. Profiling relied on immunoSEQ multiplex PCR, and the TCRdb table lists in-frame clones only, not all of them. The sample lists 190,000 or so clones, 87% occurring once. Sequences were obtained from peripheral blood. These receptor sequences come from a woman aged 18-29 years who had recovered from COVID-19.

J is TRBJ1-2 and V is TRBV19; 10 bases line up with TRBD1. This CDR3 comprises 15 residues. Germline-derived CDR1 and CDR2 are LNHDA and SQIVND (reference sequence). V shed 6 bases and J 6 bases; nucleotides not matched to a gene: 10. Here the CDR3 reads CASSETGGEWDGYTF. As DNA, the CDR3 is TGTGCCAGTAGCGAGACAGGGGGCGAATGGGATGGCTACACCTTC.

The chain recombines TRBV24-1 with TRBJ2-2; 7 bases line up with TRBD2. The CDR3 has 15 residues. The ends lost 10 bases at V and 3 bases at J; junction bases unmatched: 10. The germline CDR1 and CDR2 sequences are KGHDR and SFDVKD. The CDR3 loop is CATEKGEGYTGELFF. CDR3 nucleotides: TGTGCCACGGAAAAAGGGGAGGGGTACACCGGGGAGCTGTTTTTT.

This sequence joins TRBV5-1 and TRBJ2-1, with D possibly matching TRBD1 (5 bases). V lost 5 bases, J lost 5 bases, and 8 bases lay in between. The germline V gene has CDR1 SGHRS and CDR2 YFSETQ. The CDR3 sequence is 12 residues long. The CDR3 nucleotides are TGCGCCAGCAGGAAGGGGAACAATGAGCAGTTCTTC. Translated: CASRKGNNEQFF.

The DNA for the CDR3 is TGTGCCAGCAGCTCAGGGGCGAATGAGCAGTTCTTC. This sequence encodes CASSSGANEQFF. V and J are TRBV11-2 and TRBJ2-1, with D possibly TRBD1 on 6 matching bases. There are 12 residues in the CDR3. Germline loops: CDR1 SGHAT, CDR2 FQNNGV. Trimming took 4 bases from V and 7 from J, leaving 8 bases between them.

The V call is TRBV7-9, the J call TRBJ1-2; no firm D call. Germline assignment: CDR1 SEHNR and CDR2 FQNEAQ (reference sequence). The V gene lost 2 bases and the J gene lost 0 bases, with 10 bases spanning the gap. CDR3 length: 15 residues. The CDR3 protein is CASSLLEATNYGYTF. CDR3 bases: TGTGCCAGCAGCTTACTGGAGGCGACTAACTATGGCTACACCTTC.

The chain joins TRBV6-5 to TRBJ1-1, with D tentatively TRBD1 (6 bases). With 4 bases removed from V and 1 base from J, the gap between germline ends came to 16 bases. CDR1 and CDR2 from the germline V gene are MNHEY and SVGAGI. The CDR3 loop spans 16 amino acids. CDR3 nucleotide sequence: TGTGCCAGCAGTTCCCTTACAGGGTGGAGGAACACTGAAGCTTTCTTT. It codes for CASSSLTGWRNTEAFF.

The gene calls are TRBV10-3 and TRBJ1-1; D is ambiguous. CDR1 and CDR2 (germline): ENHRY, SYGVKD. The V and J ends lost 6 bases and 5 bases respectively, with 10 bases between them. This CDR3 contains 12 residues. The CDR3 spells CAISNTGTEAFF. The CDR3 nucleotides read TGTGCCATCAGCAATACGGGGACTGAAGCTTTCTTT.

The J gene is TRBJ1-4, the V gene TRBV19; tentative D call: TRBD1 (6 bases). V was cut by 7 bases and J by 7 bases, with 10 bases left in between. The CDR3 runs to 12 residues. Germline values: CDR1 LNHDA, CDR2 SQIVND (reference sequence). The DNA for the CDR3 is TGTGCCAGTACTTCGACAGGTGAAAAACTGTTTTTT. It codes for CASTSTGEKLFF.

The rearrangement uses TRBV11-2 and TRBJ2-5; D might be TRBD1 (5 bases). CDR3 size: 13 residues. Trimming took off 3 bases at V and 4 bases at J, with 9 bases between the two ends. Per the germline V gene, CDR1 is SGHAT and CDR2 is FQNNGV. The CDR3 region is CASSLLGAETQYF. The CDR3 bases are TGTGCCAGCAGCTTGCTAGGGGCAGAGACCCAGTACTTC.

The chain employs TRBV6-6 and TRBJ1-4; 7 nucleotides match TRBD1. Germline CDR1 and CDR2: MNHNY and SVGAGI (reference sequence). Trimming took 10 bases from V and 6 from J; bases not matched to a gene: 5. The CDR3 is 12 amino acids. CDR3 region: CATRQGHEKLFF. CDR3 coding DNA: TGTGCCACCCGACAGGGACATGAAAAACTGTTTTTT.

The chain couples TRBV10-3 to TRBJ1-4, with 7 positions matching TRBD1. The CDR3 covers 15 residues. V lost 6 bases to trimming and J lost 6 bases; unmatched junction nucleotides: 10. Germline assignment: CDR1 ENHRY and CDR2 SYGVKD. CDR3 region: CAISRTGQPDEKLFF. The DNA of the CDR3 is TGTGCCATCAGCCGGACGGGACAGCCGGATGAAAAACTGTTTTTT.

This chain's CDR3 is CASSGRALYLYGYTF. CDR3 in DNA: TGTGCCAGCAGCGGGAGGGCCCTATACCTCTATGGCTACACCTTC. The chain couples TRBV5-6 to TRBJ1-2; no clear D gene. V was pared by 4 bases and J by 4 bases, with 17 bases between. Per germline, CDR1 SGHDT and CDR2 YYEEEE. This CDR3 has 15 amino acids.

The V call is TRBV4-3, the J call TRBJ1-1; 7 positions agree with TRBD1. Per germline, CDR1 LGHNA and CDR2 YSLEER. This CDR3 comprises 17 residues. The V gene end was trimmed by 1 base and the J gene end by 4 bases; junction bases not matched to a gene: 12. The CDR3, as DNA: TGCGCCAGCAGCCAAGGAGGGGGCGAGATTCTCGGCACTGAAGCTTTCTTT. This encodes CASSQGGGEILGTEAFF.

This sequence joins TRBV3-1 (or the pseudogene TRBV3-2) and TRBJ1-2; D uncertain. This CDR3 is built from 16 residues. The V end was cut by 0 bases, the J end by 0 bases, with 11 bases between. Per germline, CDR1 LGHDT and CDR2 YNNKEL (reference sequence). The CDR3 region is CASSQDILRTNYGYTF. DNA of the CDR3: TGTGCCAGCAGCCAAGATATTCTGAGGACTAACTATGGCTACACCTTC.

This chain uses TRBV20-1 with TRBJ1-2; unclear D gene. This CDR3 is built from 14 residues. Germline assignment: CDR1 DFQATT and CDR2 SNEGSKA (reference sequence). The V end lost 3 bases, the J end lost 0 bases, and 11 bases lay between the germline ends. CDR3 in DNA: TGCAGTGCTAGTGAGGGCAGCACTAACTATGGCTACACCTTC. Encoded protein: CSASEGSTNYGYTF.

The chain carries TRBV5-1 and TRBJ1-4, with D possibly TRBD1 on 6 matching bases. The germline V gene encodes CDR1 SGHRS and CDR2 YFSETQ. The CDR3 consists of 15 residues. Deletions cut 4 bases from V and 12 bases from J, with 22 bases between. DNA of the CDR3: TGCGCCAGCAGCCCATTACAGGGCCGGTCTGCAGAACTGTTTTTT. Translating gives CASSPLQGRSAELFF.

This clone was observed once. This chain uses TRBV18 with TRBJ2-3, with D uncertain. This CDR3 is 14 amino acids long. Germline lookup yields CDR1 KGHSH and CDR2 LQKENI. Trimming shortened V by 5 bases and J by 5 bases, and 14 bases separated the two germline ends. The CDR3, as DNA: TGTGCCAGCTCAGAAGACTTAGCCCAAGATACGCAGTATTTT. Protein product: CASSEDLAQDTQYF.

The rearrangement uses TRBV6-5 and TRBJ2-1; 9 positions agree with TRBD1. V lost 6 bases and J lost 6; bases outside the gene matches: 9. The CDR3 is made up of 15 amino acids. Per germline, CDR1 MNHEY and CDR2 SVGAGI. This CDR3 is CASRLTGGKGNEQFF. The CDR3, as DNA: TGTGCCAGCAGACTGACAGGGGGAAAGGGCAATGAGCAGTTCTTC.

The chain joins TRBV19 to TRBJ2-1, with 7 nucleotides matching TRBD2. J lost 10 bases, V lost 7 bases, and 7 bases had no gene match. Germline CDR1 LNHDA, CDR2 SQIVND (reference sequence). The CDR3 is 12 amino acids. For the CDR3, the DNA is TGTGCCAGTACCGTGGGAGGGCACGAGCAGTTCTTC. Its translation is CASTVGGHEQFF.

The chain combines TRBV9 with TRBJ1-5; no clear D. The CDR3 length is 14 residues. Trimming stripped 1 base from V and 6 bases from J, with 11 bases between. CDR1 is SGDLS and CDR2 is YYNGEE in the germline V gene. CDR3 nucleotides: TGTGCCAGCAGCGTACGCGGGGAGGGTCAGCCCCAGCATTTT. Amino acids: CASSVRGEGQPQHF.

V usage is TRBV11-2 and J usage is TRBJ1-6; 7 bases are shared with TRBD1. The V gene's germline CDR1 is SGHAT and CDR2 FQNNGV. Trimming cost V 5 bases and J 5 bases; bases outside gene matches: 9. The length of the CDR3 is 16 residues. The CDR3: CASSIGQGVNNSPLHF. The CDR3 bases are TGTGCCAGCAGCATTGGGCAGGGGGTTAATAATTCACCCCTCCACTTT. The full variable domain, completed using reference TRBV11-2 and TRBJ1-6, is EAGVAQSPRYKIIEKRQSVAFWCNPISGHATLYWYQQILGQGPKLLIQFQNNGVVDDSQLPKDRFSAERLKGVDSTLKIQPAKLEDSAVYLCASSIGQGVNNSPLHFGNGTRLTVT.

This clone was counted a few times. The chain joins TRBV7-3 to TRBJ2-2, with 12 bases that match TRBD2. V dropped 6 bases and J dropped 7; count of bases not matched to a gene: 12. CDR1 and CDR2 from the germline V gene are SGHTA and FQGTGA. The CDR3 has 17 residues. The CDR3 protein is CASRSLAGGPRGGELFF. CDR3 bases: TGTGCCAGCAGGTCCCTAGCGGGAGGGCCGAGAGGCGGGGAGCTGTTTTTT.

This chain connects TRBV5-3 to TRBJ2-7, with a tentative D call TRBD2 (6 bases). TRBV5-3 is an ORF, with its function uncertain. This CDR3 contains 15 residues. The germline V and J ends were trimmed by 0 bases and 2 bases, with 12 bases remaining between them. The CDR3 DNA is TGTGCCAGAAGCTTGGTGGGGGACTCGGCCTACGAGCAGTACGTC. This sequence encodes CARSLVGDSAYEQYV.

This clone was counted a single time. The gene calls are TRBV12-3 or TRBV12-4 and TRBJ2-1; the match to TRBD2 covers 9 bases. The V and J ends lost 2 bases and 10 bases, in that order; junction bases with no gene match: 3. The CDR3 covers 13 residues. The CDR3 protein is CASSLKRGAEQFF. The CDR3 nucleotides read TGTGCCAGCAGTTTAAAGCGGGGGGCCGAGCAGTTCTTC.

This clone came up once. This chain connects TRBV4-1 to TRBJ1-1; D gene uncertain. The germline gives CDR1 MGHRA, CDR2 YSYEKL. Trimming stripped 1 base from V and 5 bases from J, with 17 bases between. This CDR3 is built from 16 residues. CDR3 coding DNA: TGCGCCAGCAGCCAAGTGCCCCCCTCTACCGGGACTGAAGCTTTCTTT. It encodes CASSQVPPSTGTEAFF.

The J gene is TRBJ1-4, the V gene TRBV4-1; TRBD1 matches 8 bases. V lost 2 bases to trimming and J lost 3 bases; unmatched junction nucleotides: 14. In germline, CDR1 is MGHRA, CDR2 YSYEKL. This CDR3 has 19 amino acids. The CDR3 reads CASSQSPSRTGHPNEKLFF. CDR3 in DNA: TGCGCCAGCAGCCAAAGCCCCTCCCGGACAGGGCACCCTAATGAAAAACTGTTTTTT.

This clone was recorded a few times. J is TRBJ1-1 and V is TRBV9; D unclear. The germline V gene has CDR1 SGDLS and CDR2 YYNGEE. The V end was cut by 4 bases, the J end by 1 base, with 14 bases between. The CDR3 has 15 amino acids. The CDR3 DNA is TGTGCCAGCAGCCCAAGTGGCCAAAGGAACACTGAAGCTTTCTTT. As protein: CASSPSGQRNTEAFF.

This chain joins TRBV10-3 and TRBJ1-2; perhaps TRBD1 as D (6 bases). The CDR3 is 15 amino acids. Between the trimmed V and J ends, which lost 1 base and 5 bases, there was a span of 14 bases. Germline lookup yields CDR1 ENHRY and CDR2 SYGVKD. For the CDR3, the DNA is TGTGCCATCAGTGAGTGGCAGGGGCGCGTATATGGCTACACCTTC. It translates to CAISEWQGRVYGYTF.

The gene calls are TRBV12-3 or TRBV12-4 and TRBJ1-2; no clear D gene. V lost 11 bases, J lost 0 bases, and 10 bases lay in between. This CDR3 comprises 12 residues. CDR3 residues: CAAEEPNYGYTF. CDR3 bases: TGTGCCGCGGAGGAACCTAACTATGGCTACACCTTC.

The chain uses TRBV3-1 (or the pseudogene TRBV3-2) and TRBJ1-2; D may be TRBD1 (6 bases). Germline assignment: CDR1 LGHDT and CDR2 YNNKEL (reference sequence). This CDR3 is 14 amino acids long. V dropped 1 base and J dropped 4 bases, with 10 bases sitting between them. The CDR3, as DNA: TGTGCCAGCAGCCAAGGACAGGCTGCCTATGGCTACACCTTC. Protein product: CASSQGQAAYGYTF.

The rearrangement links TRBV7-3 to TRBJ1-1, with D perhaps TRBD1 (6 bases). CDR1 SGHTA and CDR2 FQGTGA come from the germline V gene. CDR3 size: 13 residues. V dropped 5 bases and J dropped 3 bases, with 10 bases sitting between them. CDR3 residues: CASSQGSDTEAFF. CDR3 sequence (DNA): TGTGCCAGCAGCCAGGGGTCGGACACTGAAGCTTTCTTT.